These T cell receptor beta chains were read from a single sample in a study of Graves' ophthalmopathy and Graves' hyperthyroidism. TCRdb recomputed calls from the multiplex PCR reads with MiXCR, one row per CDR3 protein. Counted here are a few hundred thousand distinct CDR3 sequences, 15% to 20% occurring once; the ten biggest clones make up 10% to 15%. The specimen was peripheral blood. These TCRs come from an adult man with Graves' ophthalmopathy. CDR3s include the opening cysteine and the closing phenylalanine or tryptophan. A D gene is named only where the DNA matches it firmly. Part of the rows lack a size; the others show once, few, many or a class for expanded clones.

15	TRBD1	NA	TRBV4-1	TRBJ2-7	TGCGCCAGCAGCCAACAACAGGGGAATTTCTACGAGCAGTACTTC	CASSQQQGNFYEQYF
18	TRBD1	many	TRBV6-2/TRBV6-3	TRBJ1-1	TGTGCCAGCAGTTACTCGCCAGCACAGGGGGCGATTAACACTGAAGCTTTCTTT	CASSYSPAQGAINTEAFF
14	NA	many	TRBV6-1	TRBJ2-5	TGTGCCAGCAGTGAGACTAGTCGGCACCAGACCCAGTACTTC	CASSETSRHQTQYF
11	NA	few	TRBV2	TRBJ1-1	TGTGCCAGCAAATTGATCAACAAAGCTTTCTTT	CASKLINKAFF
15	TRBD1	many	TRBV6-1	TRBJ1-5	TGTGCCAGCACCGACAGGGCGTATAGCAATCAGCCCCAGCATTTT	CASTDRAYSNQPQHF
16	TRBD1	many	TRBV11-2	TRBJ1-5	TGTGCCAGCAGAAATGCAGGGACAGGGCCTAATCAGCCCCAGCATTTT	CASRNAGTGPNQPQHF
13	TRBD2	NA	TRBV6-1	TRBJ2-2	TGTGCCAGCAGCACTAGCGGTAACGGGGAGCTGTTTTTT	CASSTSGNGELFF
15	NA	many	TRBV18	TRBJ1-5	TGTGCCAGCTCACCATTTCGGAGTAGCAATCAGCCCCAGCATTTT	CASSPFRSSNQPQHF
14	NA	many	TRBV30	TRBJ1-1	TGTGCCTGGAGTACTAAGGGGGGGCTCACTGAAGCTTTCTTT	CAWSTKGGLTEAFF
13	NA	many	TRBV9	TRBJ2-7	TGTGCCAGCAGCGTAGATTGGGCGGGCGAGCAGTACTTC	CASSVDWAGEQYF
15	NA	many	TRBV11-2	TRBJ1-6	TGTGCCAGCAGCCACGACGGCAGCGATAATTCACCCCTCCACTTT	CASSHDGSDNSPLHF
16	NA	many	TRBV9	TRBJ1-6	TGTGCCAGCAGCGGAAGGGGGACGGCTTATAATTCACCCCTCCACTTT	CASSGRGTAYNSPLHF
14	NA	many	TRBV10-3	TRBJ1-1	TGTGCCATCAGTGAGTTGACAGGGAACACTGAAGCTTTCTTT	CAISELTGNTEAFF
16	NA	many	TRBV5-1	TRBJ1-1	TGCGCCAGCAGCTCTTCCGCCCGGGACACTCATCATAAAGCTTTCTTT	CASSSSARDTHHKAFF
15	TRBD1	NA	TRBV12-3/TRBV12-4	TRBJ1-1	TGTGCCAGCAGTGGGGACAGGGTAGTGAACACTGAAGCTTTCTTT	CASSGDRVVNTEAFF
16	NA	NA	TRBV18	TRBJ1-3	TGTGCCAGCTCACCGGAGGACCTCATCTCTGGAAACACCATATATTTT	CASSPEDLISGNTIYF
14	NA	NA	TRBV7-2	TRBJ1-1	TGTGCCAGCAGCGGCGTTGGGGGGCGGACTGAAGCTTTCTTT	CASSGVGGRTEAFF
13	NA	many	TRBV2	TRBJ1-1	TGTGCCAGCAGAGGGGTCGAGACCACTGAAGCTTTCTTT	CASRGVETTEAFF
11	NA	many	TRBV29-1	TRBJ1-2	TGCAGCGTCGGACACGGTAATGGCTACACCTTC	CSVGHGNGYTF
13	TRBD2	NA	TRBV7-8	TRBJ2-7	TGTGCCAGCAGCTTCCGGACTAGCTCCGAGCAGTACTTC	CASSFRTSSEQYF
13	NA	many	TRBV6-5	TRBJ1-1	TGTGCCAGCAGTTTTATCAGGGCCAACGAGGCTTTCTTT	CASSFIRANEAFF
17	NA	many	TRBV5-1	TRBJ1-1	TGCGCCAGCAGCTTACGGGGCGGCCCTGGAGGGAACACTGAAGCTTTCTTT	CASSLRGGPGGNTEAFF
14	NA	many	TRBV12-3/TRBV12-4	TRBJ2-7	TGTGCCAGCAGTGACTCTAGAGGTATCTACGAGCAGTACTTC	CASSDSRGIYEQYF
14	NA	many	TRBV20-1	TRBJ2-7	TGCAGTGCTCCCCCTGTACGAACCCTTGGGGAGCAGTACTTC	CSAPPVRTLGEQYF
14	NA	many	TRBV18	TRBJ2-2	TGTGCCAGCTCGGCGGACAGAAACACCGGGGAGCTGTTTTTT	CASSADRNTGELFF
13	NA	many	TRBV7-8	TRBJ2-7	TGTGCCAGCAGCCCCAGGGACGTCTACGAGCAGTACTTC	CASSPRDVYEQYF
15	NA	many	TRBV13	TRBJ2-7	TGTGCCAGCAGCTTAATTGGCGGGGCCTTGGGGGAGCAGTACTTC	CASSLIGGALGEQYF
13	NA	many	TRBV18	TRBJ1-5	TGTGCCAGCCAGTTTACGGGCAATCAGCCCCAGCATTTT	CASQFTGNQPQHF
15	TRBD1	many	TRBV11-2	TRBJ1-1	TGTGCCAGCAGCCTGACAGGGGGAAGGAACACTGAAGCTTTCTTT	CASSLTGGRNTEAFF
15	NA	few	TRBV12-3/TRBV12-4	TRBJ2-5	TGTGCCAGCACTACTAGCCCAGGGGTCCAAGAGACCCAGTACTTC	CASTTSPGVQETQYF
16	NA	NA	TRBV28	TRBJ1-5	TGTGCCAGCAGTTTAGGTTATGGTGGGAGCAATCAGCCCCAGCATTTT	CASSLGYGGSNQPQHF
14	NA	many	TRBV9	TRBJ1-1	TGTGCCAGCAGCCCCTTGGGCTGGTCCACTGAAGCTTTCTTT	CASSPLGWSTEAFF
13	NA	many	TRBV4-1	TRBJ2-7	TGCGCCAGCAGCCAAGACATCCCGGGAGAGCAGTACTTC	CASSQDIPGEQYF
14	NA	NA	TRBV6-5	TRBJ2-7	TGTGCCAGCAGTTTACCAGACAGACCCTACGAGCAGTACTTC	CASSLPDRPYEQYF
16	TRBD1	many	TRBV24-1	TRBJ2-5	TGTGCCACCAGTGATTTACGAAGAGGACAGGGAGAGACCCAGTACTTC	CATSDLRRGQGETQYF
15	TRBD1	many	TRBV6-1	TRBJ1-5	TGTGCCAGCAGTGACCGGACAGGGAAGAGTCAGCCCCAGCATTTT	CASSDRTGKSQPQHF
16	NA	once	TRBV6-1	TRBJ1-5	TGTGCCAGCAGCATGTCGGGGGTGGGTGGCAATCAGCCCCAGCATTTT	CASSMSGVGGNQPQHF
17	NA	NA	TRBV11-2	TRBJ2-7	TGTGCCAGCAGCTTAGGTTATGGAGTCGGGCCCGGGTACGAGCAGTACTTC	CASSLGYGVGPGYEQYF
16	TRBD1	many	TRBV7-6	TRBJ2-7	TGTGCCAGCAGCCGTCTTACAGGGGGCCGTTCGGACGAGCAGTACTTC	CASSRLTGGRSDEQYF
14	NA	NA	TRBV20-1	TRBJ2-4	TGCAGTGCCGCACCCCCAGGGTCTGGAAACATTCAGTACTTC	CSAAPPGSGNIQYF
15	TRBD2	many	TRBV29-1	TRBJ2-5	TGCAGCGTAGCCGAAACGGGGGGACTAGAAGAGACCCAGTACTTC	CSVAETGGLEETQYF
12	TRBD2	many	TRBV28	TRBJ2-7	TGTGCCAGCATCGGGGGAGGGGACGAGCAGTACTTC	CASIGGGDEQYF
15	NA	many	TRBV7-9	TRBJ1-2	TGTGCCAGCAGCTTAGGACAGGCCGGCCTCTATGGCTACACCTTC	CASSLGQAGLYGYTF
12	NA	many	TRBV20-1	TRBJ1-1	TGCAGTGCTGAATGGGGGAACACTGAAGCTTTCTTT	CSAEWGNTEAFF
13	NA	many	TRBV5-4	TRBJ2-5	TGTGCCAGCAGCTTGGGGGGGGAAGTGACCCAGTACTTC	CASSLGGEVTQYF
16	TRBD1	many	TRBV19	TRBJ1-5	TGTGCCAGTAGGGGATGGGACAGGGGGCTTTATCAGCCCCAGCATTTT	CASRGWDRGLYQPQHF
16	TRBD2	NA	TRBV12-3/TRBV12-4	TRBJ2-2	TGTGCCAGCAGTTACTTCGGCGGGAGTATTCCCGGGGAGCTGTTTTTT	CASSYFGGSIPGELFF
15	TRBD1	many	TRBV6-1	TRBJ2-7	TGTGCCAGCAGACACGGACAGGGAATCGTCCACGAGCAGTACTTC	CASRHGQGIVHEQYF
15	NA	many	TRBV5-1	TRBJ1-6	TGCGCCAGCAGCTTCAACGGGGCTTATAATTCACCCCTCCACTTT	CASSFNGAYNSPLHF
14	TRBD2	many	TRBV30	TRBJ2-7	TGTGCCTGGACGTCCGGAGGGACTAGGCAGGAGCAGTACTTC	CAWTSGGTRQEQYF
11	NA	many	TRBV12-3/TRBV12-4	TRBJ2-2	TGTGCCAGCAGGCGGACCGGGGAGCTGTTTTTT	CASRRTGELFF
15	TRBD2	many	TRBV6-1	TRBJ2-7	TGTGCCAGCCTAGAACTAGCGGGAGGGGGACACGAGCAGTACTTC	CASLELAGGGHEQYF
14	NA	many	TRBV7-2	TRBJ1-4	TGTGCCAGCAGCTTAGTGGGGGGCGGAGGGAAACTGTTTTTT	CASSLVGGGGKLFF
15	TRBD1	NA	TRBV5-1	TRBJ2-2	TGCGCCAGCAGACCCCGGGACAGGTCCACCGGGGAGCTGTTTTTT	CASRPRDRSTGELFF
15	TRBD1	many	TRBV28	TRBJ2-2	TGTGCCAGCAGATCCGACAGGGGGCCCACCGGGGAGCTGTTTTTT	CASRSDRGPTGELFF